This T cell receptor (beta chain) was recorded in a study of regulatory T cells in long-lasting Graves disease (dated by TCRdb to the early 2020s). Turning to the overall study: In the newly diagnosed Graves' disease group, patients had been taking antithyroid drugs for less than 3 months. The study was conducted in China and was registered as a clinical trial. Peripheral blood TCR sequencing and RNA sequencing compared persistent Graves' disease patients with newly diagnosed Graves' disease patients. A total of some 35 samples underwent TCR sequencing, from some 13 patients with persistent Graves' disease and roughly 20 patients with newly diagnosed Graves' disease.

The table lists this clonotype with many counts. Its antigen remains unidentified. An end of the junction differs from the germline gene, which may be a read error. Reading the label with the study, this specimen's time point is: newly diagnosed GD, antithyroid drugs for less than 3 months. For both TCR sequencing and RNA sequencing, RNA was extracted from PBMCs using TRIzol. The diagnosis of Graves' disease was made according to American Thyroid Association guidelines. The patients came from an endocrinology department in Xi'an, China. Each patient gave approximately 10 milliliters of peripheral blood, collected in an EDTA anticoagulant tube. Ficoll Paque Plus density gradient separation was used to isolate PBMCs, and no further T cell sorting was performed. RNA quality was checked with an Agilent 2100 Bioanalyzer and agarose gel, and concentration with a NanoDrop 2000. The library was produced with multiplex PCR. The sample was run on an Illumina HiSeq 4000. TCR beta libraries were built with iRepertoire HTBI primers and Arm-PCR amplification of CDR3 regions. Before sequencing, the PCR products underwent gel purification. In the source study's methods: A total of 62 TRBV and some 15 TRBJ segments were identified across samples and were used for gene usage analysis of CDR3 amino acid clonotypes. COPE and FqMerger were used to merge the filtered high-quality paired reads into contigs. Contigs were aligned with BLAST to IMGT TRBV, TRBD and TRBJ reference genes, and CDR3 was defined per IMGT. Clonotypes above 0.1% frequency were classified as highly expanded clones. Repertoire diversity was measured by Shannon entropy, and V-J evenness by the Gini coefficient. A clonotype found in more than one individual was treated as public. In-frame beta chains were kept once TCRdb had trimmed the public reads at Q25 with fastp and called clones with MiXCR. Duplicate CDR3 protein sequences are folded into a single record with the most common DNA and genes. The V and J calls here are based on TCRdb, not the publication. This sample has 350,000 to 500,000 distinct CDR3 sequences in its table, and 12% to 15% of those were observed once. The biggest ten clones account for roughly 18% of the sample.

Points the paper makes about the study in general: Lower TCR Shannon entropy and fewer highly expanded clones were observed in persistent Graves' disease patients than in newly diagnosed patients, which suggested clonal expansion. Persistent patients shared more public clonotypes among themselves (under 3,000) than newly diagnosed patients did (over 900). The small sample size was acknowledged by the authors as a limitation that may reduce accuracy. Only the TCR beta chain was sequenced and analyzed. Because the primary lesion, thyroid tissue, could not be accessed, the study looked at peripheral blood alone. TRBV28, TRBJ1-2 and TRBJ2-5 were preferentially used in persistent disease, while TRBV20-1 and TRBJ2-1 were favored in newly diagnosed disease.

The CDR3, from cysteine to phenylalanine, totals 15 residues. CDR3 DNA is the only sequence kept; it has 45 bases, read in frame from the first base. The germline V gene encodes CDR1 SSHAT and CDR2 FNYEAQ (reference sequence). These data also formed part of another study, on T cells in Graves' hyperthyroidism and ophthalmopathy. The second study, in turn, reports: Graves' hyperthyroidism was defined as stable when no progression to ophthalmopathy occurred over 18 months of follow-up. Hyperthyroidism patients were newly diagnosed, had a disease duration of under 2 months, and were aged 18 to 65 years. Patients with uncontrolled infections, other autoimmune diseases, pregnancy or lactation were excluded. Diagnoses were established on the basis of clinical symptoms, serum thyroxine and TRAb, thyroid ultrasound, and orbital computed tomography. For the first round of RT-PCR on the TCR CDR3, the HTBI primer set was used together with the Qiagen OneStep RT-PCR kit. Most expanded thyroid clonotypes (frequency above 0.001) were also detected in blood, a finding suggesting that blood repertoires may reflect thyroid immune responses. Ophthalmopathy was separated from stable hyperthyroidism by a 13 V-J signature model, with 85% to 90% sensitivity and approximately 84% specificity obtained in cross-validation and 80%/75% obtained in testing. In validation, the model predicted progression to ophthalmopathy a median of 6.5 months before onset, with over 55% sensitivity and about 72% specificity. To identify distinguishing TCR V-J signatures, a discovery cohort of around 100 patients was used, comprising 40 to 45 with Graves' ophthalmopathy and approximately 57 with stable Graves' hyperthyroidism. An independent validation cohort of around 20 hyperthyroidism patients and about 15 patients who later progressed to ophthalmopathy tested prospective prediction of ophthalmopathy. The 95 to 100 discovery patients were divided at random into training and test sets in a 7:3 ratio. In addition, the study compared T-cell repertoires in thyroid tissue and in blood from roughly six Graves' hyperthyroidism patients. Once sampling was done, hyperthyroidism patients were given methimazole at a starting dose of 30 mg daily, whereas ophthalmopathy patients were given high-dose intravenous methylprednisolone. A second multiplex PCR round built the libraries, followed by size selection and purification. Sequencing of the libraries was done on an Illumina HiSeq2000 using paired-end 100 bp reads. SOAPnuke was used to process the raw data, removing reads that contained adapters or uncalled bases, had a mean Phred below 15, or lacked an exact match to the constant primer or identifier. High-quality paired reads were merged with COPE v1.2.5, and unique nucleotide sequences were defined as clonotypes. MiTCR v1.1 was used to align the clonotypes against IMGT TRBV, TRBD and TRBJ reference segments. Only V-J combinations with frequency above 0.0001, covering 99.2% of repertoires, were analysed. A TCS score was defined as the ratio between F50 (clonal expansion) and ExV (chaos), using BLOSUM62-based TCRdist between CDR3 peptides within each V-J. Welch's t-statistics and random forest reduced approximately 520 V-J features to about 12, which were used in a naive Bayes classifier (R e1071). Sample size was not statistically predetermined, and investigators were not blinded to group allocation. TCR Vbeta CDR3 sequencing of around 130 peripheral blood samples (under 45 ophthalmopathy, about 80 hyperthyroidism and approximately 17 progressor patients) is reported in the paper.

The sample in question was peripheral blood mononuclear cells (PBMCs), obtained at new diagnosis, from a patient treated with antithyroid drugs. The V and J segments used are TRBV7-7 and TRBJ2-3, with a tentative D call of TRBD1 or TRBD2, each matching 5 bases. The receptor comes from a woman in her forties or fifties with Graves disease. Donor details come from another sample of the same person, matched by shared clones. The CDR3 region reads CASSFSLGDTDTQYF. The nucleotide sequence reads TGTGCTAGCAGCTTTAGCCTGGGGGACACAGATACGCAGTATTTT. This CDR3, with the reference TRBV7-7 and TRBJ2-3 proteins standing in past its ends, gives the full variable domain GAGVSQSPRYKVTKRGQDVTLRCDPISSHATLYWYQQALGQGPEFLTYFNYEAQPDKSGLPSDRFSAERPEGSISTLTIQRTEQRDSAMYRCASSFSLGDTDTQYFGPGTRLTVL.